The 26 T cell receptor beta chains listed next were all sequenced from one sample in a study of monozygotic twins with inflammatory bowel disease. TCRdb reprocessed the 5' RACE reads, with one entry per CDR3 protein and no DNA. Its table lists fewer than 350,000 distinct CDR3 sequences. Specimen: blood. The receptors originated from a human donor with ulcerative colitis or Crohn's disease, or a healthy co-twin of an affected twin (not recorded which).

The gene calls are TRBV12-3 or TRBV12-4 and TRBJ2-7; with no DNA, the TCRdb D assignment of TRBD2 cannot be verified. The CDR3 sequence is 14 residues long. The CDR3 sequence is CASSREMSSYEQYF.

This chain uses TRBV7-2 with TRBJ1-2; TCRdb picks TRBD1, but there is no DNA to check that call. From germline, CDR1 is SGHTA and CDR2 FQGNSA. CDR3 size: 17 residues. CDR3 sequence reads: CASSLLTGALANYGYTF.

The chain joins TRBV20-1 to TRBJ2-1; TCRdb's D call, TRBD2, is unchecked because there is no DNA. This CDR3 has 15 residues. CDR1 DFQATT and CDR2 SNEGSKA come from the germline V gene (reference sequence). CDR3 loop: CSARDRVTSPMEQFF.

The chain is built from TRBV5-4 and TRBJ2-1; TCRdb indicates TRBD2, and absent DNA this call remains unverified. CDR1 and CDR2 from the germline V gene are SGHNT and YYREEE (reference sequence). The CDR3 sequence is 17 residues long. CDR3 protein: CASSPRQTLSVSDEQFF.

The rearrangement uses TRBV28 and TRBJ1-5; TCRdb gives TRBD1 as the D gene, but with no DNA this cannot be confirmed. Germline V gene lookup returns CDR1 MDHEN and CDR2 SYDVKM. This CDR3 is built from 18 residues. CDR3 residues: CASSLTQPSPGGGQPQHF.

The chain has TRBV15 and TRBJ1-1; lacking DNA, the TRBD1 call made by TCRdb goes unchecked. The CDR3 contains 15 residues. Germline CDR1 reads LNHNV; CDR2 reads YYDKDF (reference sequence). The CDR3: CATSRNSARDREAFF.

The chain joins TRBV5-8 to TRBJ2-5; TCRdb calls TRBD2, which cannot be checked without DNA. CDR3 length: 18 amino acids. Germline CDR1 SGHTS, CDR2 YDEGEE. CDR3 in amino acids: CASSLGRGGSILQETQYF.

J is TRBJ1-1 and V is TRBV6-5; TCRdb calls TRBD1, which cannot be checked without DNA. This CDR3 region has 13 residues. Germline V CDR1 and CDR2: MNHEY, SVGAGI. CDR3: CASTRGFNTEAFF.

V and J are TRBV30 and TRBJ2-7. The CDR3 is made up of 12 amino acids. Per the germline V gene, CDR1 is GTSNPN and CDR2 is SVGIG (reference sequence). The CDR3 spells CAWRMTAYEQYF.

The J gene is TRBJ2-1, the V gene TRBV7-2; TCRdb returns TRBD1, unconfirmable since there is no DNA. Germline CDR1 and CDR2: SGHTA and FQGNSA. This CDR3 is 15 amino acids long. CDR3 sequence: CASSLSAGDYNEQFF.

The chain carries TRBV18 and TRBJ2-7; TCRdb's D call of TRBD1 is untestable without DNA. The CDR3 loop spans 14 amino acids. Germline V gene data show CDR1 as KGHSH and CDR2 as LQKENI. The CDR3: CASSLDRASYEQYF.

The CDR3 loop reads CASSFLNQPQHF. The genes are TRBV6-5 and TRBJ1-5. The CDR3 is 12 amino acids. The V gene's germline CDR1 is MNHEY and CDR2 SVGAGI.

The chain has TRBV6-5 and TRBJ2-7; with no DNA, the TCRdb D assignment of TRBD1 cannot be verified. The germline V gene encodes CDR1 MNHEY and CDR2 SVGAGI. This CDR3 is 13 amino acids long. The CDR3 sequence is CASSLQGTHEQYF.

The CDR3 loop is CASSFNSGQTGELFF. The chain links TRBV7-2 to TRBJ2-2; the TCRdb D gene call, TRBD1, has no DNA to confirm it. The CDR3 consists of 15 residues. In germline, CDR1 is SGHTA, CDR2 FQGNSA.

The CDR3: CATSTLRPIAGTEAFF. This rearrangement joins TRBV15 to TRBJ1-1. The V gene's germline CDR1 is LNHNV and CDR2 YYDKDF (reference sequence). The CDR3 length is 16 residues.

This rearrangement joins TRBV20-1 to TRBJ2-3; the D call of TRBD2 rests on TCRdb alone, since no DNA is present to check it. Germline-derived CDR1 and CDR2 are DFQATT and SNEGSKA (reference sequence). This CDR3 region has 11 residues. The chain's CDR3 is CSAPLLDTQYF.

The chain employs TRBV5-1 and TRBJ1-2. The CDR3 has 14 amino acids. Germline CDR1 and CDR2: SGHRS and YFSETQ. The CDR3 spells CASSLAGGLYGYTF.

This chain joins TRBV5-1 and TRBJ2-7; TCRdb picks TRBD2, but there is no DNA to check that call. The CDR3 has 13 amino acids. The germline V gene encodes CDR1 SGHRS and CDR2 YFSETQ. CDR3 residues: CASSSGTAAEQYF.

This chain's CDR3 is CSAKQGASNQPQHF. The chain combines TRBV20-1 with TRBJ1-5; the TCRdb D gene call, TRBD1, has no DNA to confirm it. The CDR3 contains 14 residues. Germline V lookup: CDR1 DFQATT, CDR2 SNEGSKA (reference sequence).

The V call is TRBV7-9, the J call TRBJ1-2. The CDR3 is made up of 15 amino acids. Germline CDR1 reads SEHNR; CDR2 reads FQNEAQ (reference sequence). The CDR3 is CASSLGGDGNYGYTF.

The rearrangement uses TRBV12-3 or TRBV12-4 and TRBJ1-5. This CDR3 is built from 12 residues. This chain's CDR3 is CASKTRDQPQHF.

The chain links TRBV6-4 to TRBJ2-2; TCRdb's D call of TRBD1 is untestable without DNA. Per germline, CDR1 MRHNA and CDR2 SNTAGT. This CDR3 is built from 15 residues. The CDR3 reads CASSVGAGGTGELFF.

This rearrangement joins TRBV10-3 to TRBJ2-7; as DNA is missing, the TRBD1 call by TCRdb cannot be tested. The CDR3 spans 15 residues. Looked up from germline, CDR1 is ENHRY and CDR2 is SYGVKD. The CDR3 loop is CAISLTPGGLYEQYF.

The chain is built from TRBV6-6 and TRBJ2-5; the D call of TRBD1 rests on TCRdb alone, since no DNA is present to check it. In germline, CDR1 is MNHNY, CDR2 SVGAGI (reference sequence). The CDR3 runs to 12 residues. The CDR3 sequence: CASSPRGETQYF.

The rearrangement links TRBV6-1 to TRBJ2-2; TCRdb reports TRBD2, a call that lacks DNA to check it against. The germline gives CDR1 MNHNS, CDR2 SASEGT. The CDR3 covers 15 residues. This chain's CDR3 is CASTDSSSGTGELFF.

This chain uses TRBV6-1 with TRBJ2-7; as DNA is missing, the TRBD1 call by TCRdb cannot be tested. This CDR3 is 18 amino acids long. Germline V lookup: CDR1 MNHNS, CDR2 SASEGT. The CDR3 is CASSPGQGASRSSYEQYF.